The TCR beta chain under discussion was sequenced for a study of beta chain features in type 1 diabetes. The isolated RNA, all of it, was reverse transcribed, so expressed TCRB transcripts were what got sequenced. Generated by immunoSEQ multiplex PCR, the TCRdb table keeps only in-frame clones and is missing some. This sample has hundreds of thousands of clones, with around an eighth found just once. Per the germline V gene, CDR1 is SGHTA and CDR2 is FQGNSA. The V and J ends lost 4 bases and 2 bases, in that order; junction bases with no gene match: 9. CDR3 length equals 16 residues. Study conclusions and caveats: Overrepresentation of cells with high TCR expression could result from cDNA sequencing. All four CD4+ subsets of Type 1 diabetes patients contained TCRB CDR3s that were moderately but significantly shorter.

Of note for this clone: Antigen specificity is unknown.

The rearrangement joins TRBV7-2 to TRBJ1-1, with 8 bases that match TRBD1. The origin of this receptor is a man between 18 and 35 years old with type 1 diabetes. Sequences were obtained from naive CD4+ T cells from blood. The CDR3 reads CASSSLRTGSNTEAFF. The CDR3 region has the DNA TGTGCCAGCAGCTCTTTAAGGACAGGGAGCAACACTGAAGCTTTCTTT.